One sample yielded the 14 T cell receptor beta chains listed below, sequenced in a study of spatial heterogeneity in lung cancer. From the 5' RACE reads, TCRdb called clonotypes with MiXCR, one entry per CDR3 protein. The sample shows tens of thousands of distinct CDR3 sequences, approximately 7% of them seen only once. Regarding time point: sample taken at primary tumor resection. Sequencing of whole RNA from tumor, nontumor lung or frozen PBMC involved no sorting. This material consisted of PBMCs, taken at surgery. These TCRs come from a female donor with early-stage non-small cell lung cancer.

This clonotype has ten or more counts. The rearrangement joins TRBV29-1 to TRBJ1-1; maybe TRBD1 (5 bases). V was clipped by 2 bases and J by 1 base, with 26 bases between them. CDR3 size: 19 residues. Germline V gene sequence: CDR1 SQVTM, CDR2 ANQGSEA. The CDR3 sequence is CSVERKRGGRSHQNTEAFF. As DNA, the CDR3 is TGCAGCGTTGAAAGGAAGAGGGGAGGCAGATCCCATCAGAACACTGAAGCTTTCTTT.

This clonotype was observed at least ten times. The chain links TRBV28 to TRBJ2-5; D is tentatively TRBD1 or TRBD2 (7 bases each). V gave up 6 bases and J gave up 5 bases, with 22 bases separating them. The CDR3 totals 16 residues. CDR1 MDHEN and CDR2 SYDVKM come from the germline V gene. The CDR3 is CASSFVSGTEGETQYF. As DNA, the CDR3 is TGTGCCAGCAGCTTTGTCAGCGGGACAGAGGGGGAGACCCAGTACTTC.

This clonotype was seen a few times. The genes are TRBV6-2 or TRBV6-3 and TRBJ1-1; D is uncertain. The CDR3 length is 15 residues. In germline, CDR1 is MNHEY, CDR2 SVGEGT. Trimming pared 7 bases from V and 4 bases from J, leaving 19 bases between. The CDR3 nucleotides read TGTGCCAGCATTGGGCCCCCTTCCCGGGGCACTGAAGCTTTCTTT. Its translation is CASIGPPSRGTEAFF.

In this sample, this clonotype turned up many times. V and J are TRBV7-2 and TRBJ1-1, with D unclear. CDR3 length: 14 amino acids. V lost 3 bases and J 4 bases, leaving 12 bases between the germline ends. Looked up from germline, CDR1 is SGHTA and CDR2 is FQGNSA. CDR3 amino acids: CASSFGRLGTEAFF. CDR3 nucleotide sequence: TGTGCCAGCAGCTTCGGCAGGTTAGGCACTGAAGCTTTCTTT.

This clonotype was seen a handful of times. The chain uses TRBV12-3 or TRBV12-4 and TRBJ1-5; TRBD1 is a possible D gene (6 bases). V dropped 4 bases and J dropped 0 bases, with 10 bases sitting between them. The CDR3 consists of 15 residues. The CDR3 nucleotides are TGTGCCAGCAGTTGGGGACAACCTAGCAATCAGCCCCAGCATTTT. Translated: CASSWGQPSNQPQHF.

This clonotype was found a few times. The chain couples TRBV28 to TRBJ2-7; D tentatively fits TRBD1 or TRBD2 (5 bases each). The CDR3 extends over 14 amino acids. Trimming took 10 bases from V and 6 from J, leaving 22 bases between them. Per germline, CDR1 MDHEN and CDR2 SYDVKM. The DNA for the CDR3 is TGTGCCATCTTAACCGGGACCAGGCTCGGCGAGCAGTACTTC. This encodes CAILTGTRLGEQYF.

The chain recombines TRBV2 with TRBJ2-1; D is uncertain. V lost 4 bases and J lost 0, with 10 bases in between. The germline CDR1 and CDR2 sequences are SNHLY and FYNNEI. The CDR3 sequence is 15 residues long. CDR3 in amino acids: CASSVGLSSYNEQFF. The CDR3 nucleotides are TGTGCCAGCAGTGTGGGCCTGAGCTCCTACAATGAGCAGTTCTTC.

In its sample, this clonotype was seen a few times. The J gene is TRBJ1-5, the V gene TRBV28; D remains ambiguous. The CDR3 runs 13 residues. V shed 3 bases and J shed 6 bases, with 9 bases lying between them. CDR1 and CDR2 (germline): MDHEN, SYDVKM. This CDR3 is CASSFAGPQPQHF. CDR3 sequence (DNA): TGTGCCAGCAGTTTTGCTGGGCCTCAGCCCCAGCATTTT.

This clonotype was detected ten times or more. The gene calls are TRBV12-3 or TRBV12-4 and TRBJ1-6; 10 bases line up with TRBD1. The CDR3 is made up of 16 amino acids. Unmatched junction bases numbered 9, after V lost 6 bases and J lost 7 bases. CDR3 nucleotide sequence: TGTGCCAGCAGCTCCGGGACAGGGGCCGGGAATTCACCCCTCCACTTT. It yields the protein CASSSGTGAGNSPLHF.

Here the CDR3 DNA reads TGTGCCAGCAGTTACATGAACATACTGTTTTTT. Translating it yields CASSYMNILFF. This rearrangement joins TRBV6-5 to TRBJ1-4; D is unresolved. Germline CDR1 is MNHEY and CDR2 is SVGAGI. The CDR3 has 11 residues. The V end was cut by 2 bases, the J end by 13 bases, with 8 bases between.

The chain's CDR3 is CASSGPPANAGYGYTF. The CDR3 nucleotides are TGTGCCAGCAGTGGACCCCCTGCCAACGCCGGCTATGGCTACACCTTC. The V gene is TRBV2, the J gene TRBJ1-2; no definite D call. Trimming cost V 4 bases and J 4 bases, with 19 bases left between them. This CDR3 is 16 amino acids long. The V gene's germline CDR1 is SNHLY and CDR2 FYNNEI.

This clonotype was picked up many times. The CDR3, as DNA: TGCGCCAGCAGCTTGGTATTCAGGGGCGCCGGGATTTCACCCCTCCACTTT. Residues: CASSLVFRGAGISPLHF. The chain uses TRBV5-1 and TRBJ1-6; D might be TRBD1 (6 bases). The CDR3 contains 17 residues. Germline V CDR1 and CDR2: SGHRS, YFSETQ. V was shortened by 0 bases and J by 9 bases, with 19 bases between the two germline ends.

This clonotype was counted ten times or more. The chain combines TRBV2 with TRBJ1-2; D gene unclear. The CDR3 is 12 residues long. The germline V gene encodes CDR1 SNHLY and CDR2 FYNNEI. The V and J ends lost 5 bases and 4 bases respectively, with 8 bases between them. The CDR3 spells CASSPGSYGYTF. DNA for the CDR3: TGTGCCAGCAGTCCCGGGTCCTATGGCTACACCTTC.

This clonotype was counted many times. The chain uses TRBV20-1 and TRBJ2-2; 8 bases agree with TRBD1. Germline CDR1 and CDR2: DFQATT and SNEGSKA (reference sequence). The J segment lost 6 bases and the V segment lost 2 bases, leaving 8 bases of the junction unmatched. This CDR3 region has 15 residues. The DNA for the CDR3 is TGCAGTGCTAGAAGACAGGGGAGGTTTCCCGGGGAGCTGTTTTTT. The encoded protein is CSARRQGRFPGELFF.